Below are 3 T cell receptor beta chains sequenced from a single sample in a study of beta chain features in type 1 diabetes (dated by TCRdb to about 2018). These receptors' antigens are unknown. The research as a whole found: A moderate but significant shortening of TCRB CDR3 length was observed in type 1 diabetes patients in all four CD4+ subsets.

The method behind the library was the immunoSEQ multiplex PCR assay. The entire isolated RNA was reverse transcribed using the High Capacity cDNA Reverse Transcription Kit, and thus expressed TCRB transcripts were sequenced. TCRdb carries this immuneACCESS record with in-frame sequences only. Its versions omit some clonotypes, under half of them owing to an unresolved V gene in the studies checked, with the rest unexplained. Counted in this sample were around 650,000 clones; 12% of them appeared once. More than 0.09% of the sample is held by the ten biggest clonotypes. Sequenced material: naive CD4+ T cells from blood. In light of the paper, this sample's cell subset or site label describes: true naive CD4+ T cells. Receptor source: a man in his thirties or forties with type 1 diabetes.

The chain joins TRBV9 to TRBJ1-3, with 10 bases fitting TRBD1. Trimming removed 3 bases from V and 1 base from J; junction bases left unmatched: 4. The germline gives CDR1 SGDLS, CDR2 YYNGEE. The CDR3 has 16 amino acids. The CDR3 DNA follows: TGTGCCAGCAGCGAGGGACAGGGGAGATCTGGAAACACCATATATTTT. Encoded protein: CASSEGQGRSGNTIYF.

Only a few counts were recorded for this clone. V usage is TRBV7-9 and J usage is TRBJ1-1; D might be TRBD1 (6 bases). Germline V gene data show CDR1 as SEHNR and CDR2 as FQNEAQ (reference sequence). With 1 base removed from V and 7 bases from J, the gap between germline ends came to 10 bases. The CDR3 has 13 residues. In DNA, the CDR3 is TGTGCCAGCAGCTTAGAACAGGGAAGTGAAGCTTTCTTT. It specifies CASSLEQGSEAFF.

This clone was picked up a small number of times. The chain has TRBV28 and TRBJ2-3, with 9 bases lining up with TRBD1. V gave up 6 bases and J gave up 6 bases; unmatched junction bases: 7. Germline loops: CDR1 MDHEN, CDR2 SYDVKM. The CDR3 sequence is 14 residues long. In DNA, the CDR3 is TGTGCCAGCAGCCGACGGGACAGGGACGATACGCAGTATTTT. This encodes CASSRRDRDDTQYF.